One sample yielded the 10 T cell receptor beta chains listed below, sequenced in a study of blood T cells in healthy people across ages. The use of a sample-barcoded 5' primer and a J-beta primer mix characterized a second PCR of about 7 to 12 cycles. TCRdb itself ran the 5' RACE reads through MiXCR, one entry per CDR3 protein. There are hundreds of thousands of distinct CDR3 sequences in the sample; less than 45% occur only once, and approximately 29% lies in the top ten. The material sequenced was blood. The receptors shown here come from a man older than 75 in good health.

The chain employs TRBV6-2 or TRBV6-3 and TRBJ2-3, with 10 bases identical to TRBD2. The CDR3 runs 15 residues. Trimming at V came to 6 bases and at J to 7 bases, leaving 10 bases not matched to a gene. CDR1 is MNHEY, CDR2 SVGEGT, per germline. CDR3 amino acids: CASRSGGAVSNTQYF. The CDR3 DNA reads TGTGCCAGCAGGAGCGGGGGGGCCGTATCCAATACGCAGTATTTT.

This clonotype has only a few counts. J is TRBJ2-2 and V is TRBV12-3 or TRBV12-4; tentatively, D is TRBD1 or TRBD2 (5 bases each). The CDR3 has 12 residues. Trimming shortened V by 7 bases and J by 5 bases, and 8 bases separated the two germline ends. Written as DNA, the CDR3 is TGTGCCAGCAAAGAGGGGACCGGGGAGCTGTTTTTT. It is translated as CASKEGTGELFF.

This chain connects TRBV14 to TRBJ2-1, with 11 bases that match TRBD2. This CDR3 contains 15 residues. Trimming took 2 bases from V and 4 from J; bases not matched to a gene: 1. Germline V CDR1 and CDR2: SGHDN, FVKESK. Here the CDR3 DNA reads TGTGCCAGCAGCCAAACTAGCGGGGGTTACAATGAGCAGTTCTTC. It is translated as CASSQTSGGYNEQFF.

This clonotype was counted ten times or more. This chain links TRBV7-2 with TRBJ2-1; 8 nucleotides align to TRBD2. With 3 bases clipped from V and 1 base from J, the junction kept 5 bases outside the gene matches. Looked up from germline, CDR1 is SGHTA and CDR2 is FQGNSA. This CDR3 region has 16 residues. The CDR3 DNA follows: TGTGCCAGCAGCTTGAACGGGAGGGGATCCTACAATGAGCAGTTCTTC. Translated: CASSLNGRGSYNEQFF.

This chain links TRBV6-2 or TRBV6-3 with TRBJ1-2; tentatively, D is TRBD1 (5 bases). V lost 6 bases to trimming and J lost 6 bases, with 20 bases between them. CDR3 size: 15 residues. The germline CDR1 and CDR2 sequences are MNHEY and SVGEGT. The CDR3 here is CASSPAGRRGDGYTF. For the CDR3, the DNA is TGTGCCAGCAGCCCTGCGGGACGTCGAGGGGATGGCTACACCTTC.

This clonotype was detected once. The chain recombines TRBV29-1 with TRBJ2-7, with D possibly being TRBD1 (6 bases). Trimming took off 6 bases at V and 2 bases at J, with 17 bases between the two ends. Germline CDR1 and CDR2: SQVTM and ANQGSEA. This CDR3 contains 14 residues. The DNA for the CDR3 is TGCAGCGTAGAACAGGGAACTACGCCCTACGAGCAGTACTTC. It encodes CSVEQGTTPYEQYF.

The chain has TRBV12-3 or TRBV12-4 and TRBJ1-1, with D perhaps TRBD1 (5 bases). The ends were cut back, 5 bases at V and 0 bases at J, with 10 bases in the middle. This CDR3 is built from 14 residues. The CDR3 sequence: CASSPGAMNTEAFF. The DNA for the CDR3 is TGTGCCAGCAGTCCTGGGGCGATGAACACTGAAGCTTTCTTT.

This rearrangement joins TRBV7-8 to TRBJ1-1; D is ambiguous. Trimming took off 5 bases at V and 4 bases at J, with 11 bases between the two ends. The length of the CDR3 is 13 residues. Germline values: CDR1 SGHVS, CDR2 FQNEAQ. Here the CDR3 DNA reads TGTGCCAGCAGCGGGCAGGCCCTCACTGAAGCTTTCTTT. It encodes CASSGQALTEAFF. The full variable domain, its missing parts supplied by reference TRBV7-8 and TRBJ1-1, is GAGVSQSPRYKVAKRGQDVALRCDPISGHVSLFWYQQALGQGPEFLTYFQNEAQLDKSGLPSDRFFAERPEGSVSTLKIQRTQQEDSAVYLCASSGQALTEAFFGQGTRLTVV.

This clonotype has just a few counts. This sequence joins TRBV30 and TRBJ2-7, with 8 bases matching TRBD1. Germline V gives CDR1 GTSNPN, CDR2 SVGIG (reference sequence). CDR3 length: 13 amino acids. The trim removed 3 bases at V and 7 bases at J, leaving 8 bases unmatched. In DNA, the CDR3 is TGTGCCTGGAGGGACAGGGCCTTTTTTGAGCAGTACTTC. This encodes CAWRDRAFFEQYF. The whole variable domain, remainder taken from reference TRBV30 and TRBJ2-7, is SQTIHQWPATLVQPVGSPLSLECTVEGTSNPNLYWYRQAAGRGLQLLFYSVGIGQISSEVPQNLSASRPQDRQFILSSKKLLLSDSGFYLCAWRDRAFFEQYFGPGTRLTVT.

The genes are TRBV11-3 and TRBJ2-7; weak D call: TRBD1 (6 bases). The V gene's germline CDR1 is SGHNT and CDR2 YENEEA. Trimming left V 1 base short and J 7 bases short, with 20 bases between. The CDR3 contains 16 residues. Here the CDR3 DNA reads TGTGCCAGCAGCTTAGGCCAAACTCACAGGGCTGATGAGCAGTACTTC. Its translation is CASSLGQTHRADEQYF.